The 18 T cell receptor beta chains below all came from one sample that was sequenced in a study of blood T cell repertoires in COVID-19. Some clones are missing from TCRdb's copy, which holds only in-frame ones; the method was immunoSEQ multiplex PCR. The sample includes a few hundred thousand clones, 70% to 90% seen only once; the top ten take about 6%. Sample: peripheral blood. These receptor sequences come from a woman aged 50 to 60 with COVID-19, enrolled during active disease.

This chain links TRBV15 with TRBJ2-5, with unresolved D. Trimming pared 1 base from V and 6 bases from J, leaving 9 bases between. Germline V gene lookup returns CDR1 LNHNV and CDR2 YYDKDF (reference sequence). The CDR3 has 13 residues. CDR3 nucleotide sequence: TGTGCCACCAGCAGAGGCAATTGGCAGACCCAGTACTTC. It is translated as CATSRGNWQTQYF. Variable domain in full (rest from reference TRBV15 and TRBJ2-5): DAMVIQNPRYQVTQFGKPVTLSCSQTLNHNVMYWYQQKSSQAPKLLFHYYDKDFNNEADTPDNFQSRRPNTSFCFLDIRSPGLGDTAMYLCATSRGNWQTQYFGPGTRLLVL.

This clone showed up just a few times. J is TRBJ1-5 and V is TRBV27, with 7 bases that match TRBD1. V was pared by 3 bases and J by 7 bases, with 3 bases of the junction left unmatched. The CDR3 contains 13 residues. Per germline, CDR1 MNHEY and CDR2 SMNVEV (reference sequence). The CDR3 nucleotides are TGTGCCAGCAGTTTCAGGGGACAGCAGCCCCAGCATTTT. Its protein is CASSFRGQQPQHF.

CDR3 sequence (DNA): TGCGCCAGCAGCTTGACGGCTAGTGGCACTGAAGCTTTCTTT. It encodes CASSLTASGTEAFF. The chain joins TRBV5-1 to TRBJ1-1; D gene unclear. V was pared by 1 base and J by 4 bases, with 11 bases between. The CDR3 sequence is 14 residues long. Germline-derived CDR1 and CDR2 are SGHRS and YFSETQ.

For the CDR3, the DNA is TGTGCCAGCAGCGTAGAAGGAGAGCGTCCCAGTTACAATGAGCAGTTCTTC. Its protein is CASSVEGERPSYNEQFF. The J gene is TRBJ2-1, the V gene TRBV9; D gene ambiguous. The CDR3 consists of 17 residues. Per the germline V gene, CDR1 is SGDLS and CDR2 is YYNGEE. The V end lost 0 bases, the J end lost 4 bases, and 17 bases lay between the germline ends.

Written as DNA, the CDR3 is TGTGCCAGTAGTATAGCGACAGGTATTGCTGAGCAGTTCTTC. This translates into CASSIATGIAEQFF. The chain couples TRBV19 to TRBJ2-1, with D tentatively TRBD1 (6 bases). In germline, CDR1 is LNHDA, CDR2 SQIVND (reference sequence). CDR3 length: 14 amino acids. Trimming took off 1 base at V and 9 bases at J, with 13 bases between the two ends.

CDR3 region: CASSQKTGVVATQYF. The CDR3 bases are TGTGCCAGCAGTCAAAAAACAGGGGTGGTTGCTACGCAGTATTTT. V and J are TRBV7-6 and TRBJ2-3; 7 bases line up with TRBD1. CDR1 SGHVS and CDR2 FNYEAQ come from the germline V gene. With 6 bases clipped from V and 8 bases from J, the junction kept 14 bases outside the gene matches. This CDR3 region has 15 residues.

This chain connects TRBV6-5 to TRBJ2-5, with 10 positions matching TRBD1. Germline values: CDR1 MNHEY, CDR2 SVGAGI. There are 15 residues in the CDR3. J lost 5 bases, V lost 6 bases, and 9 bases had no gene match. The CDR3 here is CASSPRTGGRETQYF. Here the CDR3 DNA reads TGTGCCAGCAGCCCCCGGACAGGGGGTAGGGAGACCCAGTACTTC.

The chain recombines TRBV7-2 with TRBJ2-7; D gene uncertain. This CDR3 has 13 amino acids. V lost 4 bases and J 0 bases, leaving 7 bases between the germline ends. Germline CDR1 reads SGHTA; CDR2 reads FQGNSA. For the CDR3, the DNA is TGTGCCAGCAGCTCCTTCAGCTCCTACGAGCAGTACTTC. This encodes CASSSFSSYEQYF.

V and J are TRBV5-4 and TRBJ2-5; 12 bases match TRBD2. Per germline, CDR1 SGHNT and CDR2 YYREEE (reference sequence). With V trimmed by 1 base and J by 3 bases, 7 bases remained unmatched. The CDR3 runs to 17 residues. CDR3 loop: CASSLRSSGRAKETQYF. The CDR3 DNA sequence: TGTGCCAGCAGCTTGAGGTCTAGCGGGAGGGCCAAAGAGACCCAGTACTTC.

The J gene is TRBJ1-2, the V gene TRBV29-1, with TRBD1 identical over 9 bases. CDR1 is SQVTM, CDR2 ANQGSEA, per germline. The J segment lost 6 bases and the V segment lost 6 bases, leaving 8 bases of the junction unmatched. There are 13 residues in the CDR3. CDR3 loop: CSVANRGRDGYTF. Here the CDR3 DNA reads TGCAGCGTCGCGAACAGGGGGCGGGATGGCTACACCTTC.

This clone was observed a single time. This chain connects TRBV27 to TRBJ2-1; 9 positions agree with TRBD2. The CDR3 consists of 14 residues. Germline trimming cut 6 bases from V and 5 bases from J; bases unmatched to any gene: 5. The V gene's germline CDR1 is MNHEY and CDR2 SMNVEV (reference sequence). This chain's CDR3 is CASSGTSSNNEQFF. CDR3 nucleotide sequence: TGTGCCAGCAGCGGGACTAGCAGCAACAATGAGCAGTTCTTC.

This chain connects TRBV30 to TRBJ1-2, with 8 bases matching TRBD1. The CDR3 spans 12 residues. Trimming removed 2 bases from V and 7 bases from J; junction bases left unmatched: 3. Germline V CDR1 and CDR2: GTSNPN, SVGIG (reference sequence). The CDR3: CAWSRQGFGYTF. CDR3 DNA: TGTGCCTGGAGTCGACAGGGGTTTGGCTACACCTTC.

The chain carries TRBV10-3 and TRBJ1-1, with TRBD1 as a possible D gene (6 bases). The CDR3 loop spans 12 amino acids. Trimming cost V 5 bases and J 4 bases, with 8 bases left between them. CDR1 is ENHRY, CDR2 SYGVKD, per germline. The CDR3 loop is CAISLQGTEAFF. CDR3 coding DNA: TGTGCCATCAGTTTACAGGGCACTGAAGCTTTCTTT.

This chain connects TRBV10-3 to TRBJ2-1, with D possibly matching TRBD2 (6 bases). Germline CDR1 and CDR2: ENHRY and SYGVKD. Trimming stripped 4 bases from V and 1 base from J, with 14 bases between. This CDR3 comprises 16 residues. CDR3 sequence reads: CAISGNSGKSYNEQFF. CDR3 DNA: TGTGCCATCAGTGGGAATAGCGGCAAATCCTACAATGAGCAGTTCTTC.

Only one count was recorded for this clone. The rearrangement links TRBV23-1 to TRBJ2-3; D may be TRBD1 (5 bases). TRBV23-1 is annotated as an ORF whose role is uncertain. V lost 3 bases and J lost 3, with 13 bases in between. This CDR3 is built from 15 residues. This CDR3 reads CASSHSGIVTDTQYF. CDR3 nucleotide sequence: TGCGCCAGCAGTCATTCAGGGATAGTAACAGATACGCAGTATTTT.

The CDR3 sequence: CASSRGGVENTIYF. For the CDR3, the DNA is TGTGCCAGCAGCCGGGGCGGGGTGGAAAACACCATATATTTT. This chain connects TRBV3-1 (or the pseudogene TRBV3-2) to TRBJ1-3; weak D call: TRBD1 (5 bases). Trimming took off 4 bases at V and 6 bases at J, with 13 bases between the two ends. The CDR3 is 14 residues long. Germline assignment: CDR1 LGHDT and CDR2 YNNKEL (reference sequence).

CDR3 amino acids: CASSLVEETQYF. The CDR3 bases are TGCGCCAGCAGCTTGGTCGAAGAGACCCAGTACTTC. The V gene is TRBV5-1, the J gene TRBJ2-5; D gene ambiguous. The germline V gene encodes CDR1 SGHRS and CDR2 YFSETQ. This CDR3 has 12 amino acids. Trimming pared 0 bases from V and 3 bases from J, leaving 3 bases between.

V and J are TRBV7-9 and TRBJ2-4; 9 bases match TRBD2. The CDR3 length is 17 residues. With 2 bases clipped from V and 4 bases from J, the junction kept 9 bases outside the gene matches. Germline lookup yields CDR1 SEHNR and CDR2 FQNEAQ (reference sequence). The CDR3 sequence is CASSLTPSSGIKNIQYF. In DNA form, the CDR3 reads TGTGCCAGCAGCTTAACCCCGTCTAGCGGGATAAAAAACATTCAGTACTTC.